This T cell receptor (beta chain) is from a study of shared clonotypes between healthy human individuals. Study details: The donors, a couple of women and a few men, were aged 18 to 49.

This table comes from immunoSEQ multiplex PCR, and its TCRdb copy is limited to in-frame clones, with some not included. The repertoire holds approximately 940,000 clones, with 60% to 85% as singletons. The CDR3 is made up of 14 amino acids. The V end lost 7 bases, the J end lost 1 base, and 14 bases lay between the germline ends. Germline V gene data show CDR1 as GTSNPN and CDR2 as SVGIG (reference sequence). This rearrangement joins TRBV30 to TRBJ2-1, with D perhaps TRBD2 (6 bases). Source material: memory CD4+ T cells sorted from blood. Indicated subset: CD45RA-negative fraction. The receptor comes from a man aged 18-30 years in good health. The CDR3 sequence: CAYAQGGSYNEQFF. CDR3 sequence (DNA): TGTGCCTACGCCCAAGGAGGGTCCTACAATGAGCAGTTCTTC.